The clone carrying this TCR beta chain was seen a handful of times. Its cognate antigen is unknown. The sample comes from a study of beta chain features in type 1 diabetes. Study-wide results and limits: At VDJ recombination sites, type 1 diabetes patients had fewer insertions and more deleted nucleotides. Researchers report that Type 1 diabetes patients had moderately but significantly shorter TCRB CDR3s across all four CD4+ subsets.

Reverse transcription of all isolated RNA meant that expressed TCRB transcripts were sequenced. Method: immunoSEQ multiplex PCR; TCRdb's copy keeps in-frame clones and lacks some. The data show fewer than 900,000 clones, with 15% to 20% seen just once and 0.023% held by the top ten. Heparinised blood was drawn once per donor, averaging roughly 110 mL. V gave up 4 bases and J gave up 5 bases; unmatched junction bases: 7. In germline, CDR1 is SGHDT, CDR2 YYEEEE. The CDR3 is 14 amino acids. The sample taken for sequencing was naive CD4+ T cells from blood. The clonotype comes from a woman aged 18-30 years in good health. The J gene is TRBJ1-1, the V gene TRBV5-6; 8 nucleotides align to TRBD1. Here the CDR3 reads CASSRDRSWTEAFF. The CDR3 bases are TGTGCCAGCAGCCGGGACAGGTCATGGACTGAAGCTTTCTTT.